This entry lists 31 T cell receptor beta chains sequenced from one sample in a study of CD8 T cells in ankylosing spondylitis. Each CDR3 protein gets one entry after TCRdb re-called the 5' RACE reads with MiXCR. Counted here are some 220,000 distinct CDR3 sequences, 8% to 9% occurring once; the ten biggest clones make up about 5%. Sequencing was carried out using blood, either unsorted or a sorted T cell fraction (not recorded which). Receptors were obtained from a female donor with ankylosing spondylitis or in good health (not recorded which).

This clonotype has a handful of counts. The CDR3 DNA reads TGTGCCAGCAGTTCGCCCAGGGGGGGGAACACCATATATTTT. Translating gives CASSSPRGGNTIYF. The V call is TRBV27, the J call TRBJ1-3; 7 bases match TRBD1. J lost 7 bases, V lost 4 bases, and 7 bases had no gene match. The CDR3 totals 14 residues. Germline-derived CDR1 and CDR2 are MNHEY and SMNVEV (reference sequence).

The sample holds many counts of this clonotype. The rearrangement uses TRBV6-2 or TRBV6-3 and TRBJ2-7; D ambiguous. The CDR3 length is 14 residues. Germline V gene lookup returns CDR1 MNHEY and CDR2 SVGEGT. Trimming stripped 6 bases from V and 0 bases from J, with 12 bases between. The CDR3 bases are TGTGCCAGCAGATCACCTCGCAGCTCCTACGAGCAGTACTTC. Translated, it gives CASRSPRSSYEQYF.

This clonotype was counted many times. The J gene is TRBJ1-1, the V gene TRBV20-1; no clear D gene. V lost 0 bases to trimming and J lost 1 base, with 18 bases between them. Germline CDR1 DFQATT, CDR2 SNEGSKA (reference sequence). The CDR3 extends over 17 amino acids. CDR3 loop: CSARDRGGVYPNTEAFF. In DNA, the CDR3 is TGCAGTGCTAGAGATCGGGGAGGAGTTTACCCGAACACTGAAGCTTTCTTT.

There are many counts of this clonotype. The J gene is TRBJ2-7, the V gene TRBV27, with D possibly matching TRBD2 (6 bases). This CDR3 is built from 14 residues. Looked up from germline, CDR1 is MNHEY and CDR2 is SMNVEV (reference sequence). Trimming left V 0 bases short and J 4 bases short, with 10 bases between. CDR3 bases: TGTGCCAGCAGTTTATCGATGGCGGGGTACGAGCAGTACTTC. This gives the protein CASSLSMAGYEQYF.

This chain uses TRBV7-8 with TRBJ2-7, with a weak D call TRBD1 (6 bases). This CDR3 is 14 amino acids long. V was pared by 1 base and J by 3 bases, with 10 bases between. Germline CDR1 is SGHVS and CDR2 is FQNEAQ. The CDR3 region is CASSLGNRVYEQYF. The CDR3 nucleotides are TGTGCCAGCAGCTTAGGAAACAGGGTCTACGAGCAGTACTTC.

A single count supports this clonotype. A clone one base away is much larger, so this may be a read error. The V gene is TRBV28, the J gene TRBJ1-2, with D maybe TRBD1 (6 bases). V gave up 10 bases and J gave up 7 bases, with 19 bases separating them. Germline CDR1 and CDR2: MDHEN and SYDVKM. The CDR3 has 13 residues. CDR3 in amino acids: CAIQGGGPFGYTF. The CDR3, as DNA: TGTGCCATCCAGGGAGGGGGGCCTTTTGGCTACACCTTC.

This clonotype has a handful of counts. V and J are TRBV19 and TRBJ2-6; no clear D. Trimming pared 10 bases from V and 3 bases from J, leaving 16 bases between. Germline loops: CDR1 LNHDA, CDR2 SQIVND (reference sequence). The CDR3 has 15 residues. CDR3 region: CATSNRAGGANVLTF. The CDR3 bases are TGTGCCACCTCGAACAGAGCAGGTGGGGCCAACGTCCTGACTTTC.

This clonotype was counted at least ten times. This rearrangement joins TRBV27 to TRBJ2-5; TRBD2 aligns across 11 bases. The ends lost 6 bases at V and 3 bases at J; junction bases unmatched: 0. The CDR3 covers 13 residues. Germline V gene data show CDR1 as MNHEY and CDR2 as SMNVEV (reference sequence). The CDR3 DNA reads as TGTGCCAGCAGGACTAGCGGGAAAGAGACCCAGTACTTC. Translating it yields CASRTSGKETQYF.

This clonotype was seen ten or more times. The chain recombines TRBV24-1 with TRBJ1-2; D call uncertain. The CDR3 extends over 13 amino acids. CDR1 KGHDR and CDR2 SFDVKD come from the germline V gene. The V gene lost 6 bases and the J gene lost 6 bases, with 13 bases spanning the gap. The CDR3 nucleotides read TGTGCCACCAGTTCGCACAGTCGCGATGGCTACACCTTC. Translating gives CATSSHSRDGYTF.

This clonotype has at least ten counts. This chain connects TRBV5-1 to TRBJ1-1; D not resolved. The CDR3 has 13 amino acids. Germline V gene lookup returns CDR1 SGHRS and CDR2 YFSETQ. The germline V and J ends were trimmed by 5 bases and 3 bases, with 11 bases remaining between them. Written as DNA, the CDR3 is TGCGCCAGCAGGCTCTCTGAAGACACTGAAGCTTTCTTT. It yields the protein CASRLSEDTEAFF.

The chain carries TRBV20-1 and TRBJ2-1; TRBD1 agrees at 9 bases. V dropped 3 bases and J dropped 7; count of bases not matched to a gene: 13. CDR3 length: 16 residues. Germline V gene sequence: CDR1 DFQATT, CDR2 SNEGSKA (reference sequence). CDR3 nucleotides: TGCAGTGCTAGGAACAGGGGGCCGGGTCGGCGGAATGAGCAGTTCTTC. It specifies CSARNRGPGRRNEQFF.

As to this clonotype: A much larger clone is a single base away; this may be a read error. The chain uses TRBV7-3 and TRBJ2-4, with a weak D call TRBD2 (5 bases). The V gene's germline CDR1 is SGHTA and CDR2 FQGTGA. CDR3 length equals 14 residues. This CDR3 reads CAPGRGDSKNIQHF. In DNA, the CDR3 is TGTGCCCCGGGTCGGGGAGATTCCAAAAACATTCAGCACTTC.

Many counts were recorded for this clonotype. For the CDR3, the DNA is TGTGCCTGGAGTAAGGGGGAGCAGTACTTC. Amino acids: CAWSKGEQYF. This chain uses TRBV30 with TRBJ2-7; tentative D call: TRBD1 (5 bases). Looked up from germline, CDR1 is GTSNPN and CDR2 is SVGIG (reference sequence). This CDR3 has 10 residues. Trimming took off 2 bases at V and 7 bases at J, with 6 bases between the two ends.

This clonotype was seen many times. This CDR3 is CAIIGPANYEQYF. For the CDR3, the DNA is TGTGCCATCATAGGGCCTGCCAACTACGAGCAGTACTTC. J is TRBJ2-7 and V is TRBV10-3; D is ambiguous. The CDR3 consists of 13 residues. Trimming took 7 bases from V and 3 from J, leaving 13 bases between them. Germline-derived CDR1 and CDR2 are ENHRY and SYGVKD.

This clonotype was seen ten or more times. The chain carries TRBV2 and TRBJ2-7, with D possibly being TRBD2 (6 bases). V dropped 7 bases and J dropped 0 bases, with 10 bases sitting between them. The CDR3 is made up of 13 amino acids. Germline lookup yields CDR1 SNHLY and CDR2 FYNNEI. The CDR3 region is CASIAGSSYEQYF. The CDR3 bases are TGTGCCAGCATCGCGGGGTCCTCCTACGAGCAGTACTTC.

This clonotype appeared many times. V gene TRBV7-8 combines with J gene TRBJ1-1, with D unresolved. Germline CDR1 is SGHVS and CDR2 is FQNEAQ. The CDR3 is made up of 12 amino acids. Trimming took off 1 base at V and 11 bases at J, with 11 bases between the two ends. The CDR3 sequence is CASSLDEVWAFF. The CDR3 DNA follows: TGTGCCAGCAGCTTAGATGAGGTTTGGGCTTTCTTT.

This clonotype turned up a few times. The CDR3 region is CASSQGGYTDTQYF. The CDR3 bases are TGTGCCAGCAGCCAAGGAGGTTATACAGATACGCAGTATTTT. V and J are TRBV14 and TRBJ2-3; D uncertain. The V end lost 1 base, the J end lost 3 bases, and 8 bases lay between the germline ends. CDR1 is SGHDN, CDR2 FVKESK, per germline. This CDR3 is built from 14 residues.

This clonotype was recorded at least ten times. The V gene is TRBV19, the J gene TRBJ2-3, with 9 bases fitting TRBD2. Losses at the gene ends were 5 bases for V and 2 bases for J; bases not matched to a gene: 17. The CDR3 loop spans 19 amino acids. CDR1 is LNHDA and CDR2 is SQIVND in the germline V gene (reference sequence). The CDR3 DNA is TGTGCCAGTAGTGGCGAAGCAGCGGGGGGCCCCCCGCACACAGATACGCAGTATTTT. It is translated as CASSGEAAGGPPHTDTQYF.

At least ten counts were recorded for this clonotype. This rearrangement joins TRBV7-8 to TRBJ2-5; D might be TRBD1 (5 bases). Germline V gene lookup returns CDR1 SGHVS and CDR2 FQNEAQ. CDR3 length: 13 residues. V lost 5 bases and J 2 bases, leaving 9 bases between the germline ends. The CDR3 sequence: CASSPRQQETQYF. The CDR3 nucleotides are TGTGCCAGCAGCCCCCGACAGCAAGAGACCCAGTACTTC.

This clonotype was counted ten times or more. DNA of the CDR3: TGTGCCAGCAGCTTCCTGACTAGCGGCCACAATGAGCAGTTCTTC. Translating it yields CASSFLTSGHNEQFF. This rearrangement joins TRBV7-2 to TRBJ2-1; TRBD2 matches at 9 bases. Germline V gene lookup returns CDR1 SGHTA and CDR2 FQGNSA. The V gene end was trimmed by 3 bases and the J gene end by 5 bases; junction bases not matched to a gene: 5. The CDR3 spans 15 residues.

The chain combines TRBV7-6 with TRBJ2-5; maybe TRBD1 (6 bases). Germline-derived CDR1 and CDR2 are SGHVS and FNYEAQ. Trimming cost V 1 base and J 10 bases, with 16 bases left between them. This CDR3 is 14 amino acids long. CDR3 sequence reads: CASSLVENRADQYF. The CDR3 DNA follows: TGTGCCAGCAGCTTAGTTGAGAACAGGGCGGACCAGTACTTC. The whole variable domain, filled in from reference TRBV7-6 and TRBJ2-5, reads GAGVSQSPRYKVTKRGQDVALRCDPISGHVSLYWYRQALGQGPEFLTYFNYEAQQDKSGLPNDRFSAERPEGSISTLTIQRTEQRDSAMYRCASSLVENRADQYFGPGTRLLVL.

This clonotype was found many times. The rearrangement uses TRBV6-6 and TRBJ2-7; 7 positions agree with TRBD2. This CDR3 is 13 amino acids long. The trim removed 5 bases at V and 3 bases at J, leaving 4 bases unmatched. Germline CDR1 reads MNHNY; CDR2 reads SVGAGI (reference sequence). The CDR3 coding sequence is TGTGCCAGCAGTAACAAGCGGGACTACGAGCAGTACTTC. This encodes CASSNKRDYEQYF.

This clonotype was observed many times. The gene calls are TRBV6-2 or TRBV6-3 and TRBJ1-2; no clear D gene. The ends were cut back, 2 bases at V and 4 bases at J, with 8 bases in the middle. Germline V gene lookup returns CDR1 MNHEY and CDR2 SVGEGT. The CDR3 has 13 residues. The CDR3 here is CASSYVQSYGYTF. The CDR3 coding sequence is TGTGCCAGCAGTTACGTACAGAGCTATGGCTACACCTTC.

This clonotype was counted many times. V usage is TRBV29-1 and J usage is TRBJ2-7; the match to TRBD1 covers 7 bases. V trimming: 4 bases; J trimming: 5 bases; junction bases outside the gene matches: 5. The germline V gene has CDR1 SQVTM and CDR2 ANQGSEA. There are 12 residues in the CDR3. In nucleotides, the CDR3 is TGCAGCGTTGCTGGGACAGTTGACGAGCAGTACTTC. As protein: CSVAGTVDEQYF.

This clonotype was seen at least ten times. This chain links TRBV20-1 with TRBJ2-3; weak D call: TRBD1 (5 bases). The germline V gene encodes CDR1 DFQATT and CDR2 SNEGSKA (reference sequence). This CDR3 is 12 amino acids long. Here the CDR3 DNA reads TGCAGCCAGGGTGAGAGCCCAGATACGCAGTATTTT. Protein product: CSQGESPDTQYF.

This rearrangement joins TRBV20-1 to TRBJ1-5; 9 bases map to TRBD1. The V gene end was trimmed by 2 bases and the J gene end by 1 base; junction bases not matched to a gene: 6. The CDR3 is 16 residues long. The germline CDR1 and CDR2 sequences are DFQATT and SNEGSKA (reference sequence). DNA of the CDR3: TGCAGTGCTAGACGTGACAGGGGGATCAGCAATCAGCCCCAGCATTTT. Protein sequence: CSARRDRGISNQPQHF.

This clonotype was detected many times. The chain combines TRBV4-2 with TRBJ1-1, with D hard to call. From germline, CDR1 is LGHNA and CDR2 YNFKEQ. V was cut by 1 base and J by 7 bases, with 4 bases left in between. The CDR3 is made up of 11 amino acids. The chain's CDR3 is CASSQVHEAFF. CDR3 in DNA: TGTGCCAGCAGCCAAGTCCATGAAGCTTTCTTT.

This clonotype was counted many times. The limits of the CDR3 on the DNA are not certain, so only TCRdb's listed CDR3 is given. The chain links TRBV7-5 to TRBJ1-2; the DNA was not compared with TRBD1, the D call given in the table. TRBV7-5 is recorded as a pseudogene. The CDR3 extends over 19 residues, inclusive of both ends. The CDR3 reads CISVSEGPGQGVLDYGYTF.

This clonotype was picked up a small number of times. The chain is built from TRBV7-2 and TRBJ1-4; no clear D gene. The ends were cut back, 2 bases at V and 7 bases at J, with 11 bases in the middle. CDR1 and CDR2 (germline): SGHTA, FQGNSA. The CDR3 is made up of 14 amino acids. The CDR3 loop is CASSLSGRGEKLFF. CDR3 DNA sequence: TGTGCCAGCAGCTTATCGGGTCGGGGTGAAAAACTGTTTTTT.

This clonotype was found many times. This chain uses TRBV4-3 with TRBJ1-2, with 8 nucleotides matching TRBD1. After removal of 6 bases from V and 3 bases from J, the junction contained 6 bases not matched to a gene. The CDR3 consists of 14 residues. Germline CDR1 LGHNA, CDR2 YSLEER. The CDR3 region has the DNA TGCGCCAGCAGTGATTCGACAGGGGACTATGGCTACACCTTC. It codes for CASSDSTGDYGYTF.

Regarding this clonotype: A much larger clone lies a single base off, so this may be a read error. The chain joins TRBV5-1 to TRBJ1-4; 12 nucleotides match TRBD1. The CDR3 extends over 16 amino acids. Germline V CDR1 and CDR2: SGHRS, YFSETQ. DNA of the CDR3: TGCGCCAGCAGCGCGGGACAGGGGGCATTTAATGAAACACTGTTTTTT. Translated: CASSAGQGAFNETLFF.